This T cell receptor beta chain was sequenced during a study of T cell changes during pregnancy in multiple sclerosis. Here immunoSEQ multiplex PCR was the method, and the copy in TCRdb shows in-frame clones only, minus some. Of roughly 40,000 clones listed, approximately 92% were seen once; the top ten hold over 0.95%. The CDR3 has 15 residues. Germline CDR1 reads LGHNA; CDR2 reads YNFKEQ. V lost 1 base to trimming and J lost 4 bases; unmatched junction nucleotides: 3. This rearrangement joins TRBV4-2 to TRBJ2-5; 10 bases agree with TRBD2. The sequence came from a female donor with multiple sclerosis, enrolled in a pregnancy study. Sequencing was performed on peripheral blood, taken before pregnancy. Here the CDR3 DNA reads TGTGCCAGCAGCCAAGGAGCGGGAGGGCCAGAGACCCAGTACTTC. It encodes CASSQGAGGPETQYF.